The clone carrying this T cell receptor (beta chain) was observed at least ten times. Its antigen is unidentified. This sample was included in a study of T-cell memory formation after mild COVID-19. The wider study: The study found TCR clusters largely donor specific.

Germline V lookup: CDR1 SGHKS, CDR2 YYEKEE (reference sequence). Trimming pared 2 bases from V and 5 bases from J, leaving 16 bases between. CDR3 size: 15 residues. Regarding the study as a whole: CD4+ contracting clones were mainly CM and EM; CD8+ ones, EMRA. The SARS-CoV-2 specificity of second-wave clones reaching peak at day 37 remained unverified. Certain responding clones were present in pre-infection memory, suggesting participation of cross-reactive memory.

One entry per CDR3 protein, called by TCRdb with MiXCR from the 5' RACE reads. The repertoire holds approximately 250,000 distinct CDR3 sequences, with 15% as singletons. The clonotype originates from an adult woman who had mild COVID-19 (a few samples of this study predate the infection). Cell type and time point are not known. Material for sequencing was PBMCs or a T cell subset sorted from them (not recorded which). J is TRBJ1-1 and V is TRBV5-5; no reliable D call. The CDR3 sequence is CASSFAVSRGTEAFF. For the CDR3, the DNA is TGTGCCAGCAGCTTCGCCGTGTCGCGAGGTACTGAAGCTTTCTTT.